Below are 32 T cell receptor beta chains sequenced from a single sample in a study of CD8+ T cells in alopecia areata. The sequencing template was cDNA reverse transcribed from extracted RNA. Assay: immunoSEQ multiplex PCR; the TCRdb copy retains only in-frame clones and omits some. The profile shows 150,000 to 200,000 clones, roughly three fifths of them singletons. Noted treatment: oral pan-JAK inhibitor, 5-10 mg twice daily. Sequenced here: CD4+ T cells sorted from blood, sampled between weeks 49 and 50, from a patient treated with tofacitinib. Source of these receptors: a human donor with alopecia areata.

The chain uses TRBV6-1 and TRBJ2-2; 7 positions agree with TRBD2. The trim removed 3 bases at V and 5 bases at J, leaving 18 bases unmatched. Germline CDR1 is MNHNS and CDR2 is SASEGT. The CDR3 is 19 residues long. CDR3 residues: CASSDHQDGLLGGTGELFF. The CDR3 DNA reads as TGTGCCAGCAGTGACCATCAGGACGGCCTCTTGGGAGGGACCGGGGAGCTGTTTTTT.

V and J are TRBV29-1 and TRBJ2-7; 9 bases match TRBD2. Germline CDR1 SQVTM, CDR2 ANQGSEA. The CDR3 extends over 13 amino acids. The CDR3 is CSAGGLGSYEQYF. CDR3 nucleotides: TGCAGTGCGGGAGGGCTCGGCTCCTACGAGCAGTACTTC.

The CDR3 bases are TGTGCCAGCAGCCTTCGACTAGCGGGGGGCGGCGTGTTCTTC. This sequence encodes CASSLRLAGGGVFF. The chain is built from TRBV7-2 and TRBJ2-1, with 13 bases aligning to TRBD2. Trimming removed 5 bases from V and 15 bases from J; junction bases left unmatched: 10. Germline CDR1 reads SGHTA; CDR2 reads FQGNSA. The CDR3 is made up of 14 amino acids.

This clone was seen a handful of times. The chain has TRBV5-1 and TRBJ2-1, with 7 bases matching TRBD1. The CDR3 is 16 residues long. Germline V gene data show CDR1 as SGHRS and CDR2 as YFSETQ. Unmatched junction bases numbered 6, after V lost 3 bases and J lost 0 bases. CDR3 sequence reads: CASSSSTGSSYNEQFF. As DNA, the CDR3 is TGCGCCAGCAGCTCATCGACAGGGAGCTCCTACAATGAGCAGTTCTTC.

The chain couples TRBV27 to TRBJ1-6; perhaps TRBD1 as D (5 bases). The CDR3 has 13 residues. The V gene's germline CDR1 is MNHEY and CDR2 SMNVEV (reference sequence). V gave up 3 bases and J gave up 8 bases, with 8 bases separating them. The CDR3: CASSFRGDSPLHF. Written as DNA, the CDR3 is TGTGCCAGCAGTTTTAGGGGTGATTCACCCCTCCACTTT.

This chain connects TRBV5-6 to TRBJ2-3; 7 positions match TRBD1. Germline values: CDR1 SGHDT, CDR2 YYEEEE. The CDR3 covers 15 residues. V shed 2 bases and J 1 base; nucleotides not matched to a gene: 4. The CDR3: CASSFRTGRTDTQYF. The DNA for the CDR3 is TGTGCCAGCAGCTTTAGGACAGGCCGCACAGATACGCAGTATTTT.

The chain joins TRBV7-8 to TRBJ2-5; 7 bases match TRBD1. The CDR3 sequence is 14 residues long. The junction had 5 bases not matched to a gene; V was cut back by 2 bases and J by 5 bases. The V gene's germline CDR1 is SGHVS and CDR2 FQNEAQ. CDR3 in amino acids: CASSLQGVAETQYF. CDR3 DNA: TGTGCCAGCAGCTTACAGGGGGTGGCGGAGACCCAGTACTTC.

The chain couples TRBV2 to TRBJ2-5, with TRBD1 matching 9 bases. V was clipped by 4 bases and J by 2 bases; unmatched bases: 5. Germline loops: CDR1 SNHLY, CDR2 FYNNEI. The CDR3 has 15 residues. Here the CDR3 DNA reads TGTGCCAGCAGTGCGGACAGGGGAAAGCAAGAGACCCAGTACTTC. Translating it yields CASSADRGKQETQYF.

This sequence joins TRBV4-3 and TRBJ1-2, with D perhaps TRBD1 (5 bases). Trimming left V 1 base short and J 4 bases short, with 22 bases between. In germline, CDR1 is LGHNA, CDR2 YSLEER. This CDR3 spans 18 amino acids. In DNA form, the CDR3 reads TGCGCCAGCAGCCAAGCTGCGTCCGGGACGCAGGGCCCCTATGGCTACACCTTC. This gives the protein CASSQAASGTQGPYGYTF.

CDR3: CSGQQGPNEKLFF. In DNA, the CDR3 is TGCAGCGGCCAACAGGGCCCGAATGAAAAACTGTTTTTT. The chain uses TRBV29-1 and TRBJ1-4, with D tentatively TRBD1 (6 bases). The CDR3 consists of 13 residues. V was cut by 7 bases and J by 5 bases, with 14 bases left in between. CDR1 SQVTM and CDR2 ANQGSEA come from the germline V gene.

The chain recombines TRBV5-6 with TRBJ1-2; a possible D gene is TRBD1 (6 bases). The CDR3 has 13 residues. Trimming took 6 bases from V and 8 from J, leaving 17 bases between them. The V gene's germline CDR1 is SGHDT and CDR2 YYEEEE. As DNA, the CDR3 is TGTGCCAGCACCCCAATGGGGGGCGCGGGCTACACCTTC. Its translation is CASTPMGGAGYTF.

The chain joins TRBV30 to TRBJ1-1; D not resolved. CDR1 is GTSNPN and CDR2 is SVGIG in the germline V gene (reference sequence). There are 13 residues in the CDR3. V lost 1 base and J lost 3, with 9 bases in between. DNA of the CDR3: TGTGCCTGGAGTGGCACAGCATACACTGAAGCTTTCTTT. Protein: CAWSGTAYTEAFF.

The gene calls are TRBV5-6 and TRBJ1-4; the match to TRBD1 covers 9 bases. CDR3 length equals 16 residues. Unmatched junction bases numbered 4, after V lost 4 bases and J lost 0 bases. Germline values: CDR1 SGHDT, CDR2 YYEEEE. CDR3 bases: TGTGCCAGCAGCAGGGGACAGGGCGCAACTAATGAAAAACTGTTTTTT. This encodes CASSRGQGATNEKLFF.

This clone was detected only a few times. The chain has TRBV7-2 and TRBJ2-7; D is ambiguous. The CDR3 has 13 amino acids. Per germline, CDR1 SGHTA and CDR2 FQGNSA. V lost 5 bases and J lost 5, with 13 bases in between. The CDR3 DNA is TGTGCCAGCAGCCACGGTCAGATCGACGAGCAGTACTTC. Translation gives CASSHGQIDEQYF.

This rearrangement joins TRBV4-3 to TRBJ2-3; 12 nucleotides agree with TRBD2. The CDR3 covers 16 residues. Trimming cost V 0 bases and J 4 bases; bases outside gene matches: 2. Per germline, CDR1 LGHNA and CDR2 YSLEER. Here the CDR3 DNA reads TGCGCCAGCAGCCAAGAAGGACTAGCGGGGCCAGATACGCAGTATTTT. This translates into CASSQEGLAGPDTQYF.

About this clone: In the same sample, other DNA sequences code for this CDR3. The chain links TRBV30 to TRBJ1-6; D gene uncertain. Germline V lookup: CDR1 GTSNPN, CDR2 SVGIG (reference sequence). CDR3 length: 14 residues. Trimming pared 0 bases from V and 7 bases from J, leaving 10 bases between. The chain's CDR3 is CAWSVVAVNSPLHF. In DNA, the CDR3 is TGTGCCTGGAGTGTTGTGGCAGTAAATTCACCCCTCCACTTT.

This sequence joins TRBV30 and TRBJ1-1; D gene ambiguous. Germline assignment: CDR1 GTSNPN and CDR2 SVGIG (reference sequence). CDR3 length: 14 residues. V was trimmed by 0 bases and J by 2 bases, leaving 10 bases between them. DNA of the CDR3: TGTGCCTGGAGTGTAAACGGGGTTAACACTGAAGCTTTCTTT. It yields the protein CAWSVNGVNTEAFF.

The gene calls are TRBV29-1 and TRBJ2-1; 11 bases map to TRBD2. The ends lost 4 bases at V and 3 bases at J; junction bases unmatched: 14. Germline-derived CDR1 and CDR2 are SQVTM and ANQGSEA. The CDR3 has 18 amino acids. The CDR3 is CSVVISLAGGLLYNEQFF. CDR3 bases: TGCAGCGTTGTTATTAGCCTAGCGGGGGGCCTTCTCTACAATGAGCAGTTCTTC.

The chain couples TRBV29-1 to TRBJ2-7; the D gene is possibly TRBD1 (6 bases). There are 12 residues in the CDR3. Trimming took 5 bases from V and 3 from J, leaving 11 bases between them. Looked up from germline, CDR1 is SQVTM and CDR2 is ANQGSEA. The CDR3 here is CSVSGVDYEQYF. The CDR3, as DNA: TGCAGCGTTTCAGGGGTCGACTACGAGCAGTACTTC.

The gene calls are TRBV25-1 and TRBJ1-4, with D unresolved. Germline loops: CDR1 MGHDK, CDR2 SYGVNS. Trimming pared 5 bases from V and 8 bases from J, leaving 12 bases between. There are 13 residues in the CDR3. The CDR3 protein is CASSSLSGEKLFF. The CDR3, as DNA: TGTGCCAGCAGTTCCCTAAGTGGAGAAAAACTGTTTTTT.

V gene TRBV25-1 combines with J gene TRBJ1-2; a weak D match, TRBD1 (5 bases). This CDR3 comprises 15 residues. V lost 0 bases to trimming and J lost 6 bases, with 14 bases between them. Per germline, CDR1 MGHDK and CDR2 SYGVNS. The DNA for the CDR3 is TGTGCCAGCAGTGAATACTTCGGGGCAGAGGATGGCTACACCTTC. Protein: CASSEYFGAEDGYTF.

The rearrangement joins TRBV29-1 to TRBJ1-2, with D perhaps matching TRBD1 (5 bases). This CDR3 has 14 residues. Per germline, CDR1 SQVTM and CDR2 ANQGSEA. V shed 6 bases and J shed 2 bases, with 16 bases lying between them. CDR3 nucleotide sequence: TGCAGCGTACCCCCGGGGGGGGAGAACTATGGCTACACCTTC. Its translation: CSVPPGGENYGYTF.

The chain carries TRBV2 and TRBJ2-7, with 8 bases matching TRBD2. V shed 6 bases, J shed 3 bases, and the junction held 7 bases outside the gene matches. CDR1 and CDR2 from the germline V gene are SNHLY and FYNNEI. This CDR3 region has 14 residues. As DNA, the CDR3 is TGTGCCAGCAGAAAGGCCGGGACTAGCTACGAGCAGTACTTC. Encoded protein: CASRKAGTSYEQYF.

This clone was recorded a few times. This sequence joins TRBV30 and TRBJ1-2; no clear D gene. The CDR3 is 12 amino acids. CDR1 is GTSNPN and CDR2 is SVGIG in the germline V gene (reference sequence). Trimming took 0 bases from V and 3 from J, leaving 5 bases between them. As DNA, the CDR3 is TGTGCCTGGAGTGTACGGGACTATGGCTACACCTTC. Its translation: CAWSVRDYGYTF. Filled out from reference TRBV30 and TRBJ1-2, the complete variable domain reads SQTIHQWPATLVQPVGSPLSLECTVEGTSNPNLYWYRQAAGRGLQLLFYSVGIGQISSEVPQNLSASRPQDRQFILSSKKLLLSDSGFYLCAWSVRDYGYTFGSGTRLTVV.

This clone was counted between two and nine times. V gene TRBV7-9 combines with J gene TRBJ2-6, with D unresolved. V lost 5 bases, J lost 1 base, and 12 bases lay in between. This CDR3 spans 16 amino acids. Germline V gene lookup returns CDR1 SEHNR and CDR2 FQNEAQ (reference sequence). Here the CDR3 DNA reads TGTGCCAGCAGCCCCAGGATTACTTCTGGGGCCAACGTCCTGACTTTC. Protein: CASSPRITSGANVLTF.

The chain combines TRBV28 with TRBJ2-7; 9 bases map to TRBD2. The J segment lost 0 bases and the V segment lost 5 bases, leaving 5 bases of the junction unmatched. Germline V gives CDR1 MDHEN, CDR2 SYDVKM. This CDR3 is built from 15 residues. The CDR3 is CASSQWTSASYEQYF. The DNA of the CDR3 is TGTGCCAGCAGTCAATGGACTAGCGCCTCCTACGAGCAGTACTTC.

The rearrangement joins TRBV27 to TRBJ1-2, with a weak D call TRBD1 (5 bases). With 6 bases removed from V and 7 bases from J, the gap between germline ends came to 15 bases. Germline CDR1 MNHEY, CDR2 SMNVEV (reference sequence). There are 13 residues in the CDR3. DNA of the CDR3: TGTGCCAGCAGAGCCCGACAGCGGGGTGGCTACACCTTC. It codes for CASRARQRGGYTF.

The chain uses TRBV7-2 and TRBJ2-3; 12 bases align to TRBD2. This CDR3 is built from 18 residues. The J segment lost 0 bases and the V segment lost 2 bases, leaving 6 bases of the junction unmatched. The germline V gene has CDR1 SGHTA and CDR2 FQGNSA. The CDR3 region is CASSLLLAGGASTDTQYF. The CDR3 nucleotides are TGTGCCAGCAGCTTATTACTAGCGGGGGGCGCTAGCACAGATACGCAGTATTTT.

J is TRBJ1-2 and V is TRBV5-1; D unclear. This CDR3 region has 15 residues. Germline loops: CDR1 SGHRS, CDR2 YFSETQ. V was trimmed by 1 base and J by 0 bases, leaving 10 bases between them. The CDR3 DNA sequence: TGCGCCAGCAGCTTGATGGGGATCTCTAACTATGGCTACACCTTC. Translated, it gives CASSLMGISNYGYTF.

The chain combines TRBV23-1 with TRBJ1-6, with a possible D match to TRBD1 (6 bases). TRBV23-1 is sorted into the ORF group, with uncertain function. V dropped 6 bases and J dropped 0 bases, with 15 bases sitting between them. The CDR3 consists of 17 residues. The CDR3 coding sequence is TGCGCCAGCAGGGAGGTTGACAGGAGCTCCTATAATTCACCCCTCCACTTT. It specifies CASREVDRSSYNSPLHF.

CDR3 region: CASSERDRGPYTF. The CDR3, as DNA: TGTGCCAGCAGTGAAAGGGACAGGGGCCCATACACCTTC. The rearrangement joins TRBV6-5 to TRBJ1-2; TRBD1 matches 10 bases. This CDR3 is built from 13 residues. Germline assignment: CDR1 MNHEY and CDR2 SVGAGI. V shed 5 bases and J 11 bases; nucleotides not matched to a gene: 8.

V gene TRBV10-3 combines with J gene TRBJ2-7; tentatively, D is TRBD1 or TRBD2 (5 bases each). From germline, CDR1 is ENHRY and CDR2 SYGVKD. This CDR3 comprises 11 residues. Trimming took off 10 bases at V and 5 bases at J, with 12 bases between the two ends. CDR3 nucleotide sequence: TGTGCCACCCGGGTGGGGGACGAGCAGTACTTC. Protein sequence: CATRVGDEQYF.